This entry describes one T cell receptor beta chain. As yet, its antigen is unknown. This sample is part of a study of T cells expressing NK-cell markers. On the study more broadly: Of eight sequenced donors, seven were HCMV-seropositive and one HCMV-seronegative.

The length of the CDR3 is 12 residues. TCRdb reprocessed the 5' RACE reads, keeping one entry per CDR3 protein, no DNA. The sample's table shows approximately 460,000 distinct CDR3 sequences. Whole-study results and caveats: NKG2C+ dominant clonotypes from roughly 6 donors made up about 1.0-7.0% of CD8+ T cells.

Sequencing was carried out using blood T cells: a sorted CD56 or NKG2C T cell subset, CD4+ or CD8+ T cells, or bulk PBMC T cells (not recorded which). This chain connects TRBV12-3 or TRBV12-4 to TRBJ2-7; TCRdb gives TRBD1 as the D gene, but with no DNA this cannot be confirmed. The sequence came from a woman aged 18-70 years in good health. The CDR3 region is CASSGGAYEQYF.